The next 22 T cell receptor beta chains were all read from a single sample in a study of blood T cell repertoires in COVID-19. Clones were read by immunoSEQ multiplex PCR, and TCRdb kept only the in-frame ones, dropping some. The sample yields fewer than 250,000 clones, 75% to 85% seen once. Sequencing was done on a sample of peripheral blood. The source is a woman between 65 and 79 years old with acute or convalescent COVID-19.

The V gene is TRBV7-9, the J gene TRBJ1-3; D is unresolved. Trimming cost V 2 bases and J 0 bases, with 5 bases left between them. The CDR3 loop spans 14 amino acids. CDR1 and CDR2 (germline): SEHNR, FQNEAQ (reference sequence). The CDR3 coding sequence is TGTGCCAGCAGCTTACCTAACTCTGGAAACACCATATATTTT. Its translation: CASSLPNSGNTIYF.

The V and J genes are TRBV6-1 and TRBJ1-2; D gene ambiguous. This CDR3 region has 13 residues. CDR1 and CDR2 from the germline V gene are MNHNS and SASEGT. V was cut by 3 bases and J by 8 bases, with 13 bases left in between. The CDR3 DNA reads as TGTGCCAGCAGTGACGCCTCGAGGAGGGGCTACACCTTC. The encoded protein is CASSDASRRGYTF.

Ten or more counts support this clone. V is TRBV7-9 and J is TRBJ1-1; D is undetermined. This CDR3 spans 13 amino acids. Trimming shortened V by 5 bases and J by 8 bases, and 15 bases separated the two germline ends. The germline gives CDR1 SEHNR, CDR2 FQNEAQ (reference sequence). This chain's CDR3 is CASSPREGPEAFF. The CDR3 DNA is TGTGCCAGCAGCCCGCGGGAGGGTCCAGAAGCTTTCTTT.

This clone was detected only a few times. The CDR3 region has the DNA TGCGCCAGCAGCTTGGATGGGCAGTACACTGAAGCTTTCTTT. This translates into CASSLDGQYTEAFF. The chain links TRBV5-1 to TRBJ1-1; no clear D. Germline lookup yields CDR1 SGHRS and CDR2 YFSETQ. Trimming pared 0 bases from V and 3 bases from J, leaving 9 bases between. This CDR3 has 14 residues.

In this sample, this clone turned up once. The rearrangement joins TRBV7-2 to TRBJ1-6, with D unclear. Germline CDR1 and CDR2: SGHTA and FQGNSA. Trimming cost V 1 base and J 0 bases, with 13 bases left between them. There are 18 residues in the CDR3. The DNA of the CDR3 is TGTGCCAGCAGCTTAGGGGCAGCTGGTAGCTCCTATAATTCACCCCTCCACTTT. Protein product: CASSLGAAGSSYNSPLHF.

The gene calls are TRBV3-1 (or the pseudogene TRBV3-2) and TRBJ1-2; D possibly corresponds to TRBD1 (6 bases). The CDR3 is 14 residues long. V was pared by 0 bases and J by 6 bases, with 11 bases between. Germline V gives CDR1 LGHDT, CDR2 YNNKEL (reference sequence). CDR3 amino acids: CASSQETGMNGYTF. For the CDR3, the DNA is TGTGCCAGCAGCCAAGAAACAGGGATGAATGGCTACACCTTC.

The chain combines TRBV5-1 with TRBJ2-2; TRBD1 is a possible D gene (5 bases). The CDR3 contains 16 residues. CDR1 and CDR2 (germline): SGHRS, YFSETQ. V dropped 4 bases and J dropped 6 bases, with 19 bases sitting between them. CDR3 sequence: CASSPSTALGAGELFF. DNA of the CDR3: TGCGCCAGCAGCCCGTCGACAGCCCTCGGTGCCGGGGAGCTGTTTTTT.

In DNA, the CDR3 is TGCGCCAGCAGCCCCTCGGAGGGCCGCACAGATACGCAGTATTTT. It specifies CASSPSEGRTDTQYF. This rearrangement joins TRBV4-1 to TRBJ2-3; TRBD2 might be the D (6 bases). In germline, CDR1 is MGHRA, CDR2 YSYEKL. The CDR3 sequence is 15 residues long. Trimming shortened V by 4 bases and J by 1 base, and 12 bases separated the two germline ends.

The rearrangement links TRBV29-1 to TRBJ2-1; the D gene is possibly TRBD2 (5 bases). The CDR3 consists of 12 residues. Germline-derived CDR1 and CDR2 are SQVTM and ANQGSEA. The CDR3 spells CTANLGINEQFF. Written as DNA, the CDR3 is TGCACCGCTAATCTCGGGATCAATGAGCAGTTCTTC.

This clone was counted once. CDR3 DNA: TGTGCCAGTAGCGGACAGCCCAATCAGCCCCAGCATTTT. Its translation: CASSGQPNQPQHF. The chain is built from TRBV19 and TRBJ1-5, with D tentatively TRBD1 (6 bases). In germline, CDR1 is LNHDA, CDR2 SQIVND (reference sequence). This CDR3 has 13 residues. Trimming left V 6 bases short and J 3 bases short, with 9 bases between.

This clone has only one observation. The CDR3 DNA follows: TGTGCCAGCAGCCCGGATAATTCACCCCTCCACTTT. Its translation: CASSPDNSPLHF. V is TRBV7-9 and J is TRBJ1-6; D is undetermined. This CDR3 contains 12 residues. Between the trimmed V and J ends, which lost 5 bases and 5 bases, there was a span of 4 bases. Germline CDR1 is SEHNR and CDR2 is FQNEAQ (reference sequence).

V is TRBV28 and J is TRBJ1-1; D is unresolved. The CDR3 length is 12 residues. Deletions cut 1 base from V and 6 bases from J, with 6 bases between. Germline assignment: CDR1 MDHEN and CDR2 SYDVKM. The CDR3 bases are TGTGCCAGCAGTTTATACGGGGCTGAAGCTTTCTTT. Protein sequence: CASSLYGAEAFF. Filled out from reference TRBV28 and TRBJ1-1, the complete variable domain reads DVKVTQSSRYLVKRTGEKVFLECVQDMDHENMFWYRQDPGLGLRLIYFSYDVKMKEKGDIPEGYSVSREKKERFSLILESASTNQTSMYLCASSLYGAEAFFGQGTRLTVV.

The sample holds a few counts of this clone. The chain couples TRBV5-1 to TRBJ2-7, with TRBD1 as a possible D gene (6 bases). V gave up 1 base and J gave up 3 bases, with 8 bases separating them. The CDR3 has 13 amino acids. Germline V lookup: CDR1 SGHRS, CDR2 YFSETQ. The CDR3 reads CASSLTGYYEQYF. The DNA of the CDR3 is TGCGCCAGCAGCTTGACAGGGTACTACGAGCAGTACTTC.

CDR3 region: CASSLTLAGGHWETQYF. The CDR3 nucleotides are TGCGCCAGCAGCTTGACACTAGCGGGGGGGCACTGGGAGACCCAGTACTTC. This chain links TRBV5-1 with TRBJ2-5; TRBD2 agrees at 13 bases. Trimming took 1 base from V and 5 from J; bases not matched to a gene: 8. The CDR3 is 17 amino acids. The germline V gene has CDR1 SGHRS and CDR2 YFSETQ.

V is TRBV11-2 and J is TRBJ1-1, with 8 bases matching TRBD1. The CDR3 has 15 amino acids. Trimming at V came to 5 bases and at J to 3 bases, leaving 8 bases not matched to a gene. Per the germline V gene, CDR1 is SGHAT and CDR2 is FQNNGV. The CDR3 spells CASSKSRGLDTEAFF. CDR3 nucleotides: TGTGCCAGCAGCAAATCCAGGGGGCTTGACACTGAAGCTTTCTTT.

The chain carries TRBV7-2 and TRBJ1-2; D may be TRBD1 (5 bases). V shed 6 bases and J shed 4 bases, with 18 bases lying between them. The CDR3 has 15 residues. The V gene's germline CDR1 is SGHTA and CDR2 FQGNSA. CDR3 in amino acids: CASRDRGGGPYGYTF. For the CDR3, the DNA is TGTGCCAGCAGAGATCGGGGGGGAGGGCCCTATGGCTACACCTTC. The whole variable domain, remainder taken from reference TRBV7-2 and TRBJ1-2, is GAGVSQSPSNKVTEKGKDVELRCDPISGHTALYWYRQSLGQGLEFLIYFQGNSAPDKSGLPSDRFSAERTGGSVSTLTIQRTQQEDSAVYLCASRDRGGGPYGYTFGSGTRLTVV.

The chain carries TRBV7-9 and TRBJ1-1; 7 nucleotides match TRBD1. Trimming at V came to 6 bases and at J to 5 bases, leaving 21 bases not matched to a gene. CDR1 SEHNR and CDR2 FQNEAQ come from the germline V gene (reference sequence). CDR3 length: 18 residues. The DNA for the CDR3 is TGTGCCAGCAGTTCCCTTGGCTTAGACAGGGCCCTTGGTACTGAAGCTTTCTTT. Its translation: CASSSLGLDRALGTEAFF.

V is TRBV11-2 and J is TRBJ2-5, with 13 nucleotides matching TRBD2. The ends lost 6 bases at V and 5 bases at J; junction bases unmatched: 6. The CDR3 extends over 15 amino acids. Germline V gene lookup returns CDR1 SGHAT and CDR2 FQNNGV. This CDR3 is CASSSRLAGGETQYF. The CDR3 nucleotides are TGTGCCAGCAGTAGTCGACTAGCGGGGGGTGAGACCCAGTACTTC.

This chain joins TRBV6-2 or TRBV6-3 and TRBJ1-1, with D perhaps TRBD1 (5 bases). The CDR3 is made up of 13 amino acids. Germline loops: CDR1 MNHEY, CDR2 SVGEGT. V was cut by 5 bases and J by 7 bases, with 14 bases left in between. The CDR3 DNA reads as TGTGCCAGCAGTAGACAGTCATACCGTGAAGCTTTCTTT. This codes for CASSRQSYREAFF.

For the CDR3, the DNA is TGTGCCAGCTGGACAGGAGCCGGGGAGCTGTTTTTT. This gives the protein CASWTGAGELFF. The chain is built from TRBV12-3 or TRBV12-4 and TRBJ2-2, with 7 nucleotides matching TRBD1. This CDR3 contains 12 residues. V was pared by 8 bases and J by 6 bases, with 3 bases of the junction left unmatched.

The genes are TRBV16 and TRBJ1-2; D is unresolved. Germline-derived CDR1 and CDR2 are KGHSY and FQNENV. V was clipped by 0 bases and J by 0 bases, with 8 bases between them. This CDR3 has 15 residues. CDR3 loop: CASSQSRTANYGYTF. Written as DNA, the CDR3 is TGTGCCAGCAGCCAATCTCGTACAGCTAACTATGGCTACACCTTC.

This clone was counted once. This chain connects TRBV2 to TRBJ1-6; D remains ambiguous. Trimming removed 7 bases at V and 0 bases at J, with 10 bases between. CDR1 SNHLY and CDR2 FYNNEI come from the germline V gene. The CDR3 is 15 amino acids. Here the CDR3 DNA reads TGTGCCAGCAAATCTCAGGTCTCCTATAATTCACCCCTCCACTTT. Translating it yields CASKSQVSYNSPLHF.